The 24 T cell receptor beta chains below all came from one sample that was sequenced in a study of cytomegalovirus exposure and HLA in healthy donors. Libraries were prepared by immunoSEQ multiplex PCR; TCRdb keeps only in-frame clonotypes and omits some of them. The sample includes roughly 90,000 clones, around 84% of them seen just once. Sequencing used PBMCs. The receptors here all came from a man younger than 30 in good health and CMV-seropositive.

The chain recombines TRBV9 with TRBJ1-1; 8 bases are a match to TRBD1. This CDR3 spans 14 amino acids. V dropped 3 bases and J dropped 0; count of bases not matched to a gene: 1. Germline CDR1 reads SGDLS; CDR2 reads YYNGEE. CDR3 amino acids: CASSADRVNTEAFF. The CDR3 bases are TGTGCCAGCAGCGCGGACAGGGTGAACACTGAAGCTTTCTTT.

V usage is TRBV5-4 and J usage is TRBJ2-2; D remains ambiguous. Germline CDR1 SGHNT, CDR2 YYREEE (reference sequence). With 3 bases removed from V and 1 base from J, the gap between germline ends came to 4 bases. CDR3 size: 13 residues. CDR3: CASSSQNTGELFF. CDR3 coding DNA: TGTGCCAGCAGCTCCCAGAACACCGGGGAGCTGTTTTTT.

The CDR3 DNA is TGTGCTAGTGGTTTGTCCGCTAGATCCAACACAGATACGCAGTATTTT. Translation gives CASGLSARSNTDTQYF. V and J are TRBV12-5 and TRBJ2-3; D is uncertain. V lost 2 bases and J lost 2, with 14 bases in between. Germline values: CDR1 LGHNT, CDR2 FRNRAP. The CDR3 length is 16 residues. Combining the CDR3 with reference TRBV12-5 and TRBJ2-3 gives the whole variable domain DARVTQTPRHKVTEMGQEVTMRCQPILGHNTVFWYRQTMMQGLELLAYFRNRAPLDDSGMPKDRFSAEMPDATLATLKIQPSEPRDSAVYFCASGLSARSNTDTQYFGPGTRLTVL.

The chain recombines TRBV13 with TRBJ1-2, with D tentatively TRBD1 (6 bases). Trimming took 4 bases from V and 2 from J, leaving 14 bases between them. Germline V gene sequence: CDR1 PRHDT, CDR2 FYEKMQ (reference sequence). The CDR3 is made up of 15 amino acids. The CDR3 loop reads CASSSQLDRNYGYTF. The CDR3 nucleotides read TGTGCCAGCAGCTCCCAATTGGACAGAAACTATGGCTACACCTTC.

The chain couples TRBV5-6 to TRBJ2-1; 12 bases line up with TRBD2. CDR1 is SGHDT, CDR2 YYEEEE, per germline. The CDR3 has 16 residues. V lost 1 base, J lost 12 bases, and 11 bases stayed unmatched. In DNA, the CDR3 is TGTGCCAGCAGCTTGTGGCGACTAGCGGGAGTTCTGGGGCAGTTCTTC. Its protein product is CASSLWRLAGVLGQFF.

The chain joins TRBV28 to TRBJ2-1; 9 bases are a match to TRBD2. CDR1 and CDR2 from the germline V gene are MDHEN and SYDVKM. The V segment lost 8 bases and the J segment 7 bases; nucleotides outside the gene matches: 12. This CDR3 spans 15 amino acids. The CDR3 nucleotides are TGTGCCAGCTTCACATTGGGGGGACTAGCAAATGAGCAGTTCTTC. Its protein is CASFTLGGLANEQFF.

This sequence joins TRBV27 and TRBJ2-3; no definite D call. CDR1 is MNHEY and CDR2 is SMNVEV in the germline V gene (reference sequence). The CDR3 is 13 amino acids. Trimming cost V 5 bases and J 0 bases, with 6 bases left between them. CDR3 in amino acids: CASSRTSTDTQYF. In DNA, the CDR3 is TGTGCCAGCAGTCGTACTAGCACAGATACGCAGTATTTT.

The V gene is TRBV6-5, the J gene TRBJ1-2; possible D gene TRBD1, 5 bases. The CDR3 is 14 residues long. Germline loops: CDR1 MNHEY, CDR2 SVGAGI. V lost 0 bases and J 2 bases, leaving 7 bases between the germline ends. The CDR3 reads CASSYSKGNYGYTF. The CDR3 DNA reads TGTGCCAGCAGTTACTCGAAGGGGAACTATGGCTACACCTTC.

The chain joins TRBV5-5 to TRBJ1-1, with 7 positions matching TRBD1. The V gene end was trimmed by 3 bases and the J gene end by 5 bases; junction bases not matched to a gene: 7. Germline V lookup: CDR1 SGHKS, CDR2 YYEKEE (reference sequence). The CDR3 has 14 amino acids. The CDR3 coding sequence is TGTGCCAGCAGCTACCCAGACAGGGATACTGAAGCTTTCTTT. This sequence encodes CASSYPDRDTEAFF.

The genes are TRBV5-4 and TRBJ1-1; weak D call: TRBD1 (6 bases). The germline V gene has CDR1 SGHNT and CDR2 YYREEE (reference sequence). CDR3 length: 13 residues. V lost 2 bases and J lost 4, with 9 bases in between. The CDR3 bases are TGTGCCAGCAGCTTTAGGGGGGGCACTGAAGCTTTCTTT. Residues: CASSFRGGTEAFF.

The V call is TRBV7-8, the J call TRBJ2-3; D call uncertain. Per the germline V gene, CDR1 is SGHVS and CDR2 is FQNEAQ. With 10 bases removed from V and 6 bases from J, the gap between germline ends came to 8 bases. The CDR3 is 10 amino acids. CDR3 bases: TGTGCCACTTCCCTGGATACGCAGTATTTT. Amino acids: CATSLDTQYF. Full variable domain (remainder filled in from reference TRBV7-8 and TRBJ2-3): GAGVSQSPRYKVAKRGQDVALRCDPISGHVSLFWYQQALGQGPEFLTYFQNEAQLDKSGLPSDRFFAERPEGSVSTLKIQRTQQEDSAVYLCATSLDTQYFGPGTRLTVL.

This sequence joins TRBV5-4 and TRBJ2-7; TRBD1 aligns across 7 bases. Germline V lookup: CDR1 SGHNT, CDR2 YYREEE (reference sequence). With 4 bases clipped from V and 3 bases from J, the junction kept 7 bases outside the gene matches. The CDR3 contains 14 residues. CDR3 bases: TGTGCCAGCAGCACCGGGACAGCGAGCTACGAGCAGTACGTC. Amino acid sequence: CASSTGTASYEQYV.

The chain recombines TRBV6-5 with TRBJ1-5; 7 nucleotides align to TRBD1. The germline V gene has CDR1 MNHEY and CDR2 SVGAGI. J lost 2 bases, V lost 6 bases, and 4 bases had no gene match. The CDR3 contains 14 residues. CDR3 sequence (DNA): TGTGCCAGCAGGGACAGGCTCGGCAATCAGCCCCAGCATTTT. Translation gives CASRDRLGNQPQHF.

The chain employs TRBV2 and TRBJ2-2, with 7 bases identical to TRBD1. Germline V gene lookup returns CDR1 SNHLY and CDR2 FYNNEI. This CDR3 is built from 14 residues. V lost 5 bases and J lost 6; bases outside the gene matches: 6. CDR3: CASSRDRVPGELFF. CDR3 coding DNA: TGTGCCAGCAGTCGAGACAGGGTCCCCGGGGAGCTGTTTTTT.

The J gene is TRBJ2-5, the V gene TRBV7-2; D is ambiguous. Trimming shortened V by 1 base and J by 0 bases, and 6 bases separated the two germline ends. Germline V lookup: CDR1 SGHTA, CDR2 FQGNSA. This CDR3 spans 14 amino acids. The CDR3 here is CASSLGQYQETQYF. CDR3 nucleotides: TGTGCCAGCAGCTTAGGGCAATACCAAGAGACCCAGTACTTC. The variable domain in full, with the rest retrieved from reference TRBV7-2 and TRBJ2-5, is GAGVSQSPSNKVTEKGKDVELRCDPISGHTALYWYRQSLGQGLEFLIYFQGNSAPDKSGLPSDRFSAERTGGSVSTLTIQRTQQEDSAVYLCASSLGQYQETQYFGPGTRLLVL.

The rearrangement joins TRBV27 to TRBJ2-5; TRBD2 agrees at 7 bases. Germline trimming cut 5 bases from V and 0 bases from J; bases unmatched to any gene: 9. The length of the CDR3 is 16 residues. The germline V gene has CDR1 MNHEY and CDR2 SMNVEV (reference sequence). CDR3 sequence: CASSRVSGVYQETQYF. The CDR3 coding sequence is TGTGCCAGCAGTCGAGTGAGCGGGGTGTACCAAGAGACCCAGTACTTC.

This chain joins TRBV7-2 and TRBJ2-1; 7 bases align to TRBD2. V was pared by 0 bases and J by 8 bases, with 7 bases of the junction left unmatched. This CDR3 region has 15 residues. CDR1 is SGHTA and CDR2 is FQGNSA in the germline V gene. The DNA of the CDR3 is TGTGCCAGCAGCTTAGCCGCGGGAGAGGCCTATGAGCAGTTCTTC. Translation: CASSLAAGEAYEQFF.

The V and J genes are TRBV4-1 and TRBJ1-2, with 9 bases fitting TRBD1. The CDR3 runs to 16 residues. Per the germline V gene, CDR1 is MGHRA and CDR2 is YSYEKL. V lost 4 bases, J lost 6 bases, and 12 bases stayed unmatched. This CDR3 is CASSREPGQGIDGYTF. The DNA of the CDR3 is TGCGCCAGCAGCCGAGAACCGGGACAGGGAATCGATGGCTACACCTTC.

This chain connects TRBV28 to TRBJ2-7; TRBD2 matches at 7 bases. This CDR3 has 15 residues. V was clipped by 2 bases and J by 2 bases; unmatched bases: 6. The V gene's germline CDR1 is MDHEN and CDR2 SYDVKM. CDR3 in DNA: TGTGCCAGCAGTTTAAGGGCGGGAGTCCCCTACGAGCAGTACTTC. It yields the protein CASSLRAGVPYEQYF. Variable domain in full (rest from reference TRBV28 and TRBJ2-7): DVKVTQSSRYLVKRTGEKVFLECVQDMDHENMFWYRQDPGLGLRLIYFSYDVKMKEKGDIPEGYSVSREKKERFSLILESASTNQTSMYLCASSLRAGVPYEQYFGPGTRLTVT.

This rearrangement joins TRBV25-1 to TRBJ1-1, with D perhaps TRBD1 (5 bases). V lost 0 bases and J 3 bases, leaving 5 bases between the germline ends. The CDR3 sequence is 13 residues long. Germline-derived CDR1 and CDR2 are MGHDK and SYGVNS. The CDR3 DNA reads TGTGCCAGCAGTGAATACAGGGACACTGAAGCTTTCTTT. This encodes CASSEYRDTEAFF.

The rearrangement links TRBV9 to TRBJ2-3; D unclear. This CDR3 comprises 14 residues. V gave up 0 bases and J gave up 1 base, with 6 bases separating them. Germline CDR1 is SGDLS and CDR2 is YYNGEE. The DNA of the CDR3 is TGTGCCAGCAGCGTAGTAGCCCGCACAGATACGCAGTATTTT. This sequence encodes CASSVVARTDTQYF.

The rearrangement joins TRBV5-1 to TRBJ2-3; possible D gene TRBD2, 5 bases. The CDR3 is 13 residues long. The V and J ends lost 7 bases and 2 bases respectively, with 11 bases between them. CDR1 is SGHRS, CDR2 YFSETQ, per germline. Here the CDR3 DNA reads TGCGCCAGCCAAGCTAGCCTCACAGATACGCAGTATTTT. Translated, it gives CASQASLTDTQYF. The entire variable domain, with the rest obtained from reference TRBV5-1 and TRBJ2-3, is as follows: KAGVTQTPRYLIKTRGQQVTLSCSPISGHRSVSWYQQTPGQGLQFLFEYFSETQRNKGNFPGRFSGRQFSNSRSEMNVSTLELGDSALYLCASQASLTDTQYFGPGTRLTVL.

CDR3 region: CASSLVGAGGEFNQPQHF. Written as DNA, the CDR3 is TGTGCCAGCAGTTTAGTCGGGGCCGGGGGGGAATTCAATCAGCCCCAGCATTTT. The chain combines TRBV28 with TRBJ1-5; D possibly corresponds to TRBD1 (5 bases). The CDR3 extends over 18 amino acids. Trimming removed 2 bases at V and 3 bases at J, with 20 bases between. CDR1 and CDR2 (germline): MDHEN, SYDVKM.

The chain joins TRBV6-1 to TRBJ1-1, with TRBD1 identical over 10 bases. CDR3 length equals 17 residues. Per the germline V gene, CDR1 is MNHNS and CDR2 is SASEGT. V was clipped by 2 bases and J by 0 bases; unmatched bases: 6. The CDR3 loop is CASSEFGTGVMNTEAFF. The DNA of the CDR3 is TGTGCCAGCAGTGAATTTGGGACAGGGGTCATGAACACTGAAGCTTTCTTT.